This T cell receptor (beta chain) was recorded in a study of vaccination and CD4 T cells after COVID-19. The Oncomine TCR Beta short-read assay sequenced DNA from cultured CD4+ T cells. TCRdb analysed the PCR reads with MiXCR anew, one entry per CDR3 protein. Of 9,700 or so distinct CDR3 sequences listed, 34% were seen once; the top ten hold around 29%. Concerning this clonotype itself: Its antigen is not known.

Treatment: approximately 9-day PBMC culture with coronavirus spike peptide pools or control peptides (ViraFEST assay). CD4+ T cells that came from the unexposed donor were collected before the COVID-19 pandemic (2011-2018). The CDR3 runs 14 residues. Germline V gene sequence: CDR1 MNHNS, CDR2 SASEGT. The ends were cut back, 4 bases at V and 0 bases at J, with 9 bases in the middle. Sequenced: CD4+ T cells from blood, cultured in vitro. The chain is built from TRBV6-1 and TRBJ1-1, with a tentative D call TRBD1 (6 bases). The sequence was obtained from a human donor in good health. CDR3 protein: CASSADSMNTEAFF. As DNA, the CDR3 is TGTGCCAGCAGTGCGGACAGCATGAACACTGAAGCTTTCTTT.